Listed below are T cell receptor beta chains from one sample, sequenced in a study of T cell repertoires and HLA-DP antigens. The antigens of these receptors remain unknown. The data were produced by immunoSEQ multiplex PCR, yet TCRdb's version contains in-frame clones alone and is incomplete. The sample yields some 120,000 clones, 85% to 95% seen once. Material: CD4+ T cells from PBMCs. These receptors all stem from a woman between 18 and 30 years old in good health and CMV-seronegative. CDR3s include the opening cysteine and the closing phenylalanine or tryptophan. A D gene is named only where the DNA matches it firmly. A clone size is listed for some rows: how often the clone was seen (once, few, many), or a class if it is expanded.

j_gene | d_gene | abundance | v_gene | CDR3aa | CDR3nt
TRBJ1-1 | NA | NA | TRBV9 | CASSSQGTDEAFF | TGTGCCAGCAGCTCCCAGGGTACTGATGAAGCTTTCTTT
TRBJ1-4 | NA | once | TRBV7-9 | CASSFRGGDEKLFF | TGTGCCAGCAGCTTCCGGGGGGGTGATGAAAAACTGTTTTTT
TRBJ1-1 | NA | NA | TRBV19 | CASSASRAPGGRAFF | TGTGCCAGTTCCGCGAGCAGAGCCCCTGGAGGAAGAGCTTTCTTT
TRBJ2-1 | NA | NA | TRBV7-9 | CASSSQGPYNEQFF | TGTGCCAGCAGCTCCCAAGGGCCCTACAATGAGCAGTTCTTC
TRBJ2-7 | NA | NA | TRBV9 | CASSVAVSGEQYF | TGTGCCAGCAGCGTAGCGGTTAGTGGCGAGCAGTACTTC
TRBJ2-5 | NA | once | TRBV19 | CASSMRRDQETQYF | TGTGCCAGTAGTATGCGCAGAGACCAAGAGACCCAGTACTTC
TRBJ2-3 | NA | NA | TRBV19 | CASRTGGTDTQYF | TGTGCCAGTAGAACCGGGGGCACAGATACGCAGTATTTT
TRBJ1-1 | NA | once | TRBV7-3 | CASSFQSDTEAFF | TGTGCCAGCAGTTTTCAATCGGACACTGAAGCTTTCTTT
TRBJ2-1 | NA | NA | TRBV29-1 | CSVDLYNEQFF | TGCAGCGTTGACCTCTACAATGAGCAGTTCTTC
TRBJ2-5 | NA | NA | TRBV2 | CASEAGVEETQYF | TGTGCCAGCGAGGCGGGTGTAGAAGAGACCCAGTACTTC